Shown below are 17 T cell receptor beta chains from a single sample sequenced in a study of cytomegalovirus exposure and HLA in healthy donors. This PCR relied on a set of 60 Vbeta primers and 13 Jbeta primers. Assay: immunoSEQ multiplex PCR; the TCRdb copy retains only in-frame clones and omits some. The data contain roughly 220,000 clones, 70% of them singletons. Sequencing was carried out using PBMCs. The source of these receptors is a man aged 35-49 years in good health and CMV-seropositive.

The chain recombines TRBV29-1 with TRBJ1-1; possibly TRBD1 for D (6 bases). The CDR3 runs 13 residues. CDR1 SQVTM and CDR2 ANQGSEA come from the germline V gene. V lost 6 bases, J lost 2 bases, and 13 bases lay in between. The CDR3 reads CSVGPGQNTEAFF. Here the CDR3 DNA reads TGCAGCGTGGGACCGGGACAAAACACTGAAGCTTTCTTT.

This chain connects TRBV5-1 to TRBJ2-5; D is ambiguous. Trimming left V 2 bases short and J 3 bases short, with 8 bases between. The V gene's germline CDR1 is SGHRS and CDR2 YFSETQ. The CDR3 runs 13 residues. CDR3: CASSFGKKETQYF. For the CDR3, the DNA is TGCGCCAGCAGCTTCGGTAAGAAAGAGACCCAGTACTTC. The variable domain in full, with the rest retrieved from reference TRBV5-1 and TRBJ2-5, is KAGVTQTPRYLIKTRGQQVTLSCSPISGHRSVSWYQQTPGQGLQFLFEYFSETQRNKGNFPGRFSGRQFSNSRSEMNVSTLELGDSALYLCASSFGKKETQYFGPGTRLLVL.

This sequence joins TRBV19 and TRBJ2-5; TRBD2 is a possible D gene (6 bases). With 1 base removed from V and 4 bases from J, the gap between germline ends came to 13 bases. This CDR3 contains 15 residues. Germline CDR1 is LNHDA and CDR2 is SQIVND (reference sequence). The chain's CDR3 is CASSIGGVEGETQYF. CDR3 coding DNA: TGTGCCAGTAGTATAGGGGGAGTGGAGGGAGAGACCCAGTACTTC.

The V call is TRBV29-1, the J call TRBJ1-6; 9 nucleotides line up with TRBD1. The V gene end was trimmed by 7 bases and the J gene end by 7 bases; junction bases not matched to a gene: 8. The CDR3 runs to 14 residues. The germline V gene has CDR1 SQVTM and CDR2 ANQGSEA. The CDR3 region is CSARTGANNSPLHF. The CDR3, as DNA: TGCAGCGCGCGGACAGGGGCTAACAATTCACCCCTCCACTTT.

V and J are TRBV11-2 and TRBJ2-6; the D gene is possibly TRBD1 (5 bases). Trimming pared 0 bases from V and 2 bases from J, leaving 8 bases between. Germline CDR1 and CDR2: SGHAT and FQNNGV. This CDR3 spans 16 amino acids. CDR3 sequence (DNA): TGTGCCAGCAGCTTAGATCTAGGGGCTGGGGCCAACGTCCTGACTTTC. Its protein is CASSLDLGAGANVLTF.

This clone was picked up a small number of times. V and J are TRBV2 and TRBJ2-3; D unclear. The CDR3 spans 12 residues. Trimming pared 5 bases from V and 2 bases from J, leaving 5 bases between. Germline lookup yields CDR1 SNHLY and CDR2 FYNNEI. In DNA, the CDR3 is TGTGCCAGCAGTTCTCCCACAGATACGCAGTATTTT. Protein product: CASSSPTDTQYF.

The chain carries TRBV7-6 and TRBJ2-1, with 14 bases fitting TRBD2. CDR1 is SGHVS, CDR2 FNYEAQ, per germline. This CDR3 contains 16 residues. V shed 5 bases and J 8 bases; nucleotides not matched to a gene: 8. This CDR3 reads CASSRRTSGGSDEQFF. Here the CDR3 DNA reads TGTGCCAGCAGCCGTAGGACTAGCGGGGGGAGCGATGAGCAGTTCTTC.

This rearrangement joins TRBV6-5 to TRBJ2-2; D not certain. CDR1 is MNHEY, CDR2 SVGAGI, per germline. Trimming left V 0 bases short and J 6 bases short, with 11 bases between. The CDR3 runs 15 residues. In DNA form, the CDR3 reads TGTGCCAGCAGTTACTCGCTACTCAACCCCGGGGAGCTGTTTTTT. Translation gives CASSYSLLNPGELFF.

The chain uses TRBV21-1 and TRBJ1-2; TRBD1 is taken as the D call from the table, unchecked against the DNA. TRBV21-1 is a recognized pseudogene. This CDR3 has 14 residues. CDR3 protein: CASRSYRGCYGYTF. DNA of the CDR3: TGTGCCAGCAGATCCTACAGGGGATGCTATGGCTACACCTTC.

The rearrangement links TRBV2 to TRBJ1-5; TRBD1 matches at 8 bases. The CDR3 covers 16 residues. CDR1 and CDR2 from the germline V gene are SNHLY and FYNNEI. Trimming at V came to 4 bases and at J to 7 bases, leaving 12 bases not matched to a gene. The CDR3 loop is CASSGDRQGLDQPQHF. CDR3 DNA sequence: TGTGCCAGCAGTGGGGATCGACAGGGGCTGGACCAGCCCCAGCATTTT.

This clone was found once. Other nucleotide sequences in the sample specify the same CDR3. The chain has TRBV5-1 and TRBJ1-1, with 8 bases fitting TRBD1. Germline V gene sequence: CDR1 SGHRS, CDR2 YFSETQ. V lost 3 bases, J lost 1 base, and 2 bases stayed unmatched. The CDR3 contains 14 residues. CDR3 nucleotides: TGCGCCAGCAGCTCGGGGACAGGGAACACTGAAGCTTTCTTT. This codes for CASSSGTGNTEAFF.

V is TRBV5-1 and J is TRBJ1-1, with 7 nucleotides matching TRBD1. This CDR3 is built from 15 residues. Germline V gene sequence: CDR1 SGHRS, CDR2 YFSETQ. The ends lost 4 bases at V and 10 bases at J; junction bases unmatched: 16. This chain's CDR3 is CASSLDRAGFETAFF. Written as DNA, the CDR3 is TGCGCCAGCAGCCTAGACAGGGCCGGGTTTGAGACAGCTTTCTTT.

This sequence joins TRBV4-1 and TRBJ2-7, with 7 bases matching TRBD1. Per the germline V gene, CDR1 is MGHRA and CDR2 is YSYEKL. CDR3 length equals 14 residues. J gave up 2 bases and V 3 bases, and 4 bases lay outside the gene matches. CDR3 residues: CASSHGTAAYEQYF. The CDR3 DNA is TGCGCCAGCAGCCACGGGACAGCGGCCTACGAGCAGTACTTC.

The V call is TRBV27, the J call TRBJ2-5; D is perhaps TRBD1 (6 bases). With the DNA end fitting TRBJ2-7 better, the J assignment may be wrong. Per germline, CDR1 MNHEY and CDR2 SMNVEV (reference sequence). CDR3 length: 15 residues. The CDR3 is CASKLGHTLPYEQYF. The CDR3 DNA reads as TGTGCCAGCAAACTGGGACATACCCTCCCCTACGAGCAGTACTTC.

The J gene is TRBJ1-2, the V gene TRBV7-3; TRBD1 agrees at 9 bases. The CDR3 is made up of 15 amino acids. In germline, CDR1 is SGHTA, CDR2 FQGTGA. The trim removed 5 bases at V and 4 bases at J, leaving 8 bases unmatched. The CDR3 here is CASSVAGTGIYGYTF. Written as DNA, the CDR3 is TGTGCCAGCAGCGTCGCCGGGACAGGGATCTATGGCTACACCTTC.

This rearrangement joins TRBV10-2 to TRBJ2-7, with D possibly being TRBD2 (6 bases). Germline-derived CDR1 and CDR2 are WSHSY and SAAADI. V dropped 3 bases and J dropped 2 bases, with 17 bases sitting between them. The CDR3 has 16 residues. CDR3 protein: CASSDFSLAPTYEQYF. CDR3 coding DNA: TGCGCCAGCAGTGATTTTAGTCTAGCGCCTACCTACGAGCAGTACTTC.

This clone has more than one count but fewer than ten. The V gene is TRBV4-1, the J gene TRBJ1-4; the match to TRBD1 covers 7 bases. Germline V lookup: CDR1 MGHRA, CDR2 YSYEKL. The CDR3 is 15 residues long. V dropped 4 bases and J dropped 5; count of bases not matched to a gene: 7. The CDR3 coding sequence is TGCGCCAGCAGCCCTAAGGGACAGCACAATGAAAAACTGTTTTTT. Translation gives CASSPKGQHNEKLFF.